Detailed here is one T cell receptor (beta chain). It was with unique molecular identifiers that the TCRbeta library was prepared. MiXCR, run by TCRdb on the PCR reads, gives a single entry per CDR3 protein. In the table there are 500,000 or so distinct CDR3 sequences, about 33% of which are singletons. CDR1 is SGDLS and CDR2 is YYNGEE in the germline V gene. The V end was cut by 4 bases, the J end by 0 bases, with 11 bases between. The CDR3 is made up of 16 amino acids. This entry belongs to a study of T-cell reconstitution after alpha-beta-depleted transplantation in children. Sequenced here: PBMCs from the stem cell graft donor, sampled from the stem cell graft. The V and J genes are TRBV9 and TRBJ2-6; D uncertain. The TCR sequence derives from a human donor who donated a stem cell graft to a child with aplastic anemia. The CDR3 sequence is CASSMRLSSGANVLTF. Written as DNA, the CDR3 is TGTGCCAGCAGCATGCGTCTAAGCTCTGGGGCCAACGTCCTGACTTTC.